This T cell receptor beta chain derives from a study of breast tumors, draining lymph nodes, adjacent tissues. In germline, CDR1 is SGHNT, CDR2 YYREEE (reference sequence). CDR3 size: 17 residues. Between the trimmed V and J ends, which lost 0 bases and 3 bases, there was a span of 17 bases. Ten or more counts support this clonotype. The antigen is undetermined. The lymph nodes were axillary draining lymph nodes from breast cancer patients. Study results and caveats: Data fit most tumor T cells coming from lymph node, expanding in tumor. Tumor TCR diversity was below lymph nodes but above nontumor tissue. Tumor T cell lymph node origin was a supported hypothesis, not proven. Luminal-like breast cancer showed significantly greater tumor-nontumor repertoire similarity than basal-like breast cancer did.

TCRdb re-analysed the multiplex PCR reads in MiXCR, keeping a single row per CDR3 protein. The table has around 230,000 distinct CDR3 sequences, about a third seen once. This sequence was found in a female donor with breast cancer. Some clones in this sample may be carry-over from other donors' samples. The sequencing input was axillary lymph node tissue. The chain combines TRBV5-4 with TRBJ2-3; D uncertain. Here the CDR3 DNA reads TGTGCCAGCAGCTTGGCCATAGGGATAGCCGGAACAGATACGCAGTATTTT. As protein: CASSLAIGIAGTDTQYF.